This T cell receptor (beta chain) was recorded in a study of blood T cells in healthy people across ages. This CDR3 has 14 amino acids. Germline V CDR1 and CDR2: SEHNR, FQNEAQ (reference sequence). The V and J ends lost 3 bases and 7 bases respectively, with 12 bases between them. A sample-barcoded 5' primer and a J-beta primer mix were used in a second PCR of about 6 to 11 cycles. Using its own MiXCR run on the 5' RACE reads, TCRdb lists one record per CDR3 protein. The top ten hold about an eighth of the sample, which has about a million distinct CDR3 sequences, around 48% seen once. The receptor's source is a man under 40 in good health. The sequencing sample was made of blood. The chain has TRBV7-9 and TRBJ1-4; possibly TRBD1 for D (5 bases). CDR3 amino acids: CASSFRDGIEKLFF. The CDR3 bases are TGTGCCAGCAGCTTCCGGGACGGGATTGAAAAACTGTTTTTT.